These 18 T cell receptor beta chains came from one sample sequenced in a study of control samples from healthy donors and cancer patients (dated by TCRdb to between 2020 and 2021). The protocol used for the library was the immunoSEQ multiplex PCR assay. Imported from immuneACCESS, the table was reduced by TCRdb to in-frame sequences with V and J called. These copies leave out some clones; in studies compared against another copy, an unresolved V gene accounts for under half, and the cause of the remainder is not known. The sample table records about 220,000 clones; 85% to 95% of these occur just once. The ten largest clones represent about 1.4% of the sample. The specimen was blood. These receptors all come from a man aged 45-65 years in good health.

The chain joins TRBV9 to TRBJ1-2; 9 nucleotides agree with TRBD1. The CDR3 totals 15 residues. Germline V lookup: CDR1 SGDLS, CDR2 YYNGEE. J was trimmed by 6 bases and V by 0 bases; bases with no gene match: 6. CDR3 DNA: TGTGCCAGCAGCGTAGAGCCGGGACAGGGTAATGGCTACACCTTC. This sequence encodes CASSVEPGQGNGYTF.

The V and J genes are TRBV11-3 and TRBJ2-2, with 9 bases aligning to TRBD1. The germline V gene encodes CDR1 SGHNT and CDR2 YENEEA. The CDR3 covers 16 residues. J was trimmed by 1 base and V by 6 bases; bases with no gene match: 6. The CDR3 DNA reads as TGTGCCAGCAGTGGGACAGGGAAGGAGAACACCGGGGAGCTGTTTTTT. It encodes CASSGTGKENTGELFF.

V and J are TRBV5-4 and TRBJ1-4; tentative D call: TRBD1 (5 bases). The CDR3 contains 16 residues. Trimming took 4 bases from V and 8 from J, leaving 21 bases between them. Germline-derived CDR1 and CDR2 are SGHNT and YYREEE (reference sequence). The CDR3 reads CASSPGGFQGEEKLFF. CDR3 DNA: TGTGCCAGCAGCCCCGGGGGGTTCCAGGGCGAGGAAAAACTGTTTTTT.

The V call is TRBV2, the J call TRBJ1-1; D unclear. The CDR3 contains 14 residues. Trimming removed 6 bases at V and 2 bases at J, with 13 bases between. Germline CDR1 SNHLY, CDR2 FYNNEI. The CDR3: CASRLGMSNTEAFF. CDR3 sequence (DNA): TGTGCCAGCAGGCTCGGGATGAGTAACACTGAAGCTTTCTTT. The full variable domain, with the rest looked up from reference TRBV2 and TRBJ1-1, is EPEVTQTPSHQVTQMGQEVILRCVPISNHLYFYWYRQILGQKVEFLVSFYNNEISEKSEIFDDQFSVERPDGSNFTLKIRSTKLEDSAMYFCASRLGMSNTEAFFGQGTRLTVV.

The chain uses TRBV27 and TRBJ1-5, with D perhaps matching TRBD1 (5 bases). Looked up from germline, CDR1 is MNHEY and CDR2 is SMNVEV (reference sequence). The CDR3 covers 15 residues. V dropped 1 base and J dropped 6 bases, with 13 bases sitting between them. CDR3 nucleotides: TGTGCCAGCAGTTTATTCTCCAGGGCGGGTCAGCCCCAGCATTTT. Translating it yields CASSLFSRAGQPQHF.

This chain joins TRBV3-1 (or the pseudogene TRBV3-2) and TRBJ2-3, with TRBD2 matching 9 bases. V shed 5 bases, J shed 1 base, and the junction held 4 bases outside the gene matches. In germline, CDR1 is LGHDT, CDR2 YNNKEL (reference sequence). The CDR3 totals 15 residues. The CDR3 coding sequence is TGTGCCAGCAGCGAGCGGGGGGCGGGCACAGATACGCAGTATTTT. Translation gives CASSERGAGTDTQYF.

The chain employs TRBV7-6 and TRBJ2-3; D remains unclear. Trimming shortened V by 0 bases and J by 1 base, and 5 bases separated the two germline ends. Germline CDR1 and CDR2: SGHVS and FNYEAQ. The CDR3 is made up of 14 amino acids. The CDR3 here is CASSLASGTDTQYF. CDR3 nucleotides: TGTGCCAGCAGCTTAGCCAGCGGCACAGATACGCAGTATTTT.

The chain has TRBV5-4 and TRBJ1-2; the match to TRBD1 covers 12 bases. This CDR3 contains 15 residues. Germline lookup yields CDR1 SGHNT and CDR2 YYREEE (reference sequence). With 3 bases clipped from V and 7 bases from J, the junction kept 7 bases outside the gene matches. The CDR3 DNA follows: TGTGCCAGCAGCTCTCCGGGACAGGGGGCGGCTGGCTACACCTTC. Translating it yields CASSSPGQGAAGYTF.

This chain links TRBV30 with TRBJ1-4; 7 bases map to TRBD1. The trim removed 3 bases at V and 7 bases at J, leaving 20 bases unmatched. The CDR3 is 18 residues long. The germline V gene has CDR1 GTSNPN and CDR2 SVGIG (reference sequence). CDR3 region: CAWRQGQGGGIWREKLFF. The CDR3 DNA sequence: TGTGCCTGGAGGCAGGGACAAGGGGGCGGCATCTGGCGTGAAAAACTGTTTTTT.

This sequence joins TRBV7-9 and TRBJ1-1; D uncertain. The V end was cut by 1 base, the J end by 3 bases, with 9 bases between. Germline V gene lookup returns CDR1 SEHNR and CDR2 FQNEAQ (reference sequence). This CDR3 comprises 14 residues. The CDR3 is CASSLELGDTEAFF. CDR3 DNA: TGTGCCAGCAGCTTAGAACTTGGGGACACTGAAGCTTTCTTT.

The CDR3 spells CASSDQGLNQNSPLHF. CDR3 DNA sequence: TGTGCCAGCAGTGATCAGGGCCTAAATCAAAATTCACCCCTCCACTTT. The chain combines TRBV2 with TRBJ1-6; possibly TRBD1 for D (5 bases). The V end lost 3 bases, the J end lost 7 bases, and 16 bases lay between the germline ends. Germline CDR1 is SNHLY and CDR2 is FYNNEI. This CDR3 spans 16 amino acids.

This clone was counted a single time. V usage is TRBV7-2 and J usage is TRBJ2-3; possibly TRBD2 for D (5 bases). V shed 5 bases and J shed 6 bases, with 15 bases lying between them. Per the germline V gene, CDR1 is SGHTA and CDR2 is FQGNSA. This CDR3 has 14 amino acids. The CDR3 DNA reads as TGTGCCAGCAGCCCTACTAGAAATTCGGATACGCAGTATTTT. Residues: CASSPTRNSDTQYF.

V gene TRBV7-9 combines with J gene TRBJ1-1; possibly TRBD1 for D (6 bases). V was clipped by 4 bases and J by 7 bases, with 22 bases between them. Looked up from germline, CDR1 is SEHNR and CDR2 is FQNEAQ (reference sequence). The CDR3 spans 16 residues. The CDR3: CASSSLNRDNVFEAFF. The CDR3 DNA follows: TGTGCCAGCAGCTCTCTTAACCGGGACAACGTTTTTGAAGCTTTCTTT.

This sequence joins TRBV4-2 and TRBJ2-4, with 13 nucleotides matching TRBD2. CDR1 and CDR2 from the germline V gene are LGHNA and YNFKEQ. The CDR3 spans 18 residues. With V trimmed by 1 base and J by 0 bases, 3 bases remained unmatched. This CDR3 reads CASSQGTSGGLAKNIQYF. DNA of the CDR3: TGTGCCAGCAGCCAAGGGACTAGCGGGGGCTTAGCCAAAAACATTCAGTACTTC.

V and J are TRBV2 and TRBJ1-1; TRBD1 matches at 8 bases. The CDR3 extends over 15 amino acids. Losses at the gene ends were 5 bases for V and 1 base for J; bases not matched to a gene: 6. CDR1 is SNHLY, CDR2 FYNNEI, per germline. CDR3: CASSSQGDRNTEAFF. As DNA, the CDR3 is TGTGCCAGCAGTTCACAGGGGGACAGGAACACTGAAGCTTTCTTT.

This chain uses TRBV18 with TRBJ2-7; D gene unclear. Trimming removed 6 bases from V and 6 bases from J, with 15 bases in between. This CDR3 has 13 amino acids. Germline V CDR1 and CDR2: KGHSH, LQKENI. The chain's CDR3 is CASSKDLWGEQYF. In DNA form, the CDR3 reads TGTGCCAGCTCGAAGGACCTCTGGGGCGAGCAGTACTTC.

The chain recombines TRBV6-5 with TRBJ2-5; the match to TRBD1 covers 8 bases. The CDR3 totals 13 residues. Germline V lookup: CDR1 MNHEY, CDR2 SVGAGI. Trimming took 7 bases from V and 4 from J; bases not matched to a gene: 5. The DNA for the CDR3 is TGTGCCAGCAAACGGACAGGGAGAGAGACCCAGTACTTC. It codes for CASKRTGRETQYF.

The rearrangement uses TRBV6-5 and TRBJ1-2; 10 bases fit TRBD1. Per the germline V gene, CDR1 is MNHEY and CDR2 is SVGAGI. The CDR3 is made up of 15 amino acids. Losses at the gene ends were 5 bases for V and 7 bases for J; bases not matched to a gene: 10. The CDR3 nucleotides are TGTGCCAGCAGTCGGTCCGGGACAGGGGAGTTTGGCTACACCTTC. It yields the protein CASSRSGTGEFGYTF.